Below are 31 T cell receptor beta chains sequenced from a single sample in a study of blood T cell repertoires in COVID-19. Generated by immunoSEQ multiplex PCR, the TCRdb table keeps only in-frame clones and is missing some. The table has about 42,000 clones, around 91% seen once. Sequenced input: peripheral blood. Source of these receptors: a man in his fifties with active COVID-19.

The chain carries TRBV9 and TRBJ2-3; 8 nucleotides line up with TRBD1. The CDR3 is 14 residues long. CDR1 SGDLS and CDR2 YYNGEE come from the germline V gene. Trimming took 4 bases from V and 3 from J; bases not matched to a gene: 4. DNA for the CDR3: TGTGCCAGCAGCCCTCACAGGGGGACAGATACGCAGTATTTT. Translating gives CASSPHRGTDTQYF.

The chain links TRBV20-1 to TRBJ2-3; TRBD1 matches 7 bases. The germline V gene encodes CDR1 DFQATT and CDR2 SNEGSKA (reference sequence). V was clipped by 6 bases and J by 5 bases; unmatched bases: 2. This CDR3 is built from 11 residues. Here the CDR3 DNA reads TGCAGTGCAAGGACAGGAGATACGCAGTATTTT. It translates to CSARTGDTQYF.

The rearrangement uses TRBV5-4 and TRBJ1-1; D is perhaps TRBD1 (5 bases). The CDR3 covers 11 residues. Germline CDR1 and CDR2: SGHNT and YYREEE (reference sequence). The V end lost 6 bases, the J end lost 9 bases, and 12 bases lay between the germline ends. CDR3 sequence reads: CASILGGKAFF. The CDR3 DNA follows: TGTGCCAGCATCCTCGGGGGTAAAGCTTTCTTT.

This clone was observed once. The rearrangement links TRBV3-1 (or the pseudogene TRBV3-2) to TRBJ1-2, with D possibly being TRBD1 (5 bases). Per germline, CDR1 LGHDT and CDR2 YNNKEL (reference sequence). V gave up 3 bases and J gave up 6 bases, with 17 bases separating them. CDR3 length: 15 residues. CDR3 amino acids: CASSQWTPAEDGYTF. The CDR3 DNA is TGTGCCAGCAGCCAGTGGACACCTGCTGAAGATGGCTACACCTTC.

The chain links TRBV12-3 or TRBV12-4 to TRBJ2-5; 7 nucleotides match TRBD1. The J segment lost 6 bases and the V segment lost 5 bases, leaving 6 bases of the junction unmatched. The CDR3 is made up of 13 amino acids. The CDR3 spells CASSLGTVKTQYF. The CDR3 DNA follows: TGTGCCAGCAGTCTAGGGACAGTTAAGACCCAGTACTTC.

The chain joins TRBV5-5 to TRBJ2-3; 7 bases fit TRBD1. Trimming cost V 3 bases and J 6 bases; bases outside gene matches: 4. The CDR3 covers 13 residues. The germline CDR1 and CDR2 sequences are SGHKS and YYEKEE (reference sequence). CDR3 residues: CASSSRDSDTQYF. DNA of the CDR3: TGTGCCAGCAGCTCCCGGGACAGTGATACGCAGTATTTT. Based on the CDR3 plus reference TRBV5-5 and TRBJ2-3, the full variable domain is DAGVTQSPTHLIKTRGQQVTLRCSPISGHKSVSWYQQVLGQGPQFIFQYYEKEERGRGNFPDRFSARQFPNYSSELNVNALLLGDSALYLCASSSRDSDTQYFGPGTRLTVL.

CDR3 sequence: CASSPLGGDNEQFF. CDR3 nucleotide sequence: TGTGCCAGCAGCCCCCTGGGGGGGGACAATGAGCAGTTCTTC. The chain combines TRBV7-9 with TRBJ2-1; 7 positions agree with TRBD2. Germline loops: CDR1 SEHNR, CDR2 FQNEAQ (reference sequence). This CDR3 has 14 residues. With 5 bases clipped from V and 5 bases from J, the junction kept 6 bases outside the gene matches. The full variable domain, rest sourced from reference TRBV7-9 and TRBJ2-1, is DTGVSQNPRHKITKRGQNVTFRCDPISEHNRLYWYRQTLGQGPEFLTYFQNEAQLEKSRLLSDRFSAERPKGSFSTLEIQRTEQGDSAMYLCASSPLGGDNEQFFGPGTRLTVL.

The J gene is TRBJ2-7, the V gene TRBV15, with a weak D call TRBD2 (5 bases). Germline V CDR1 and CDR2: LNHNV, YYDKDF (reference sequence). Trimming shortened V by 7 bases and J by 4 bases, and 14 bases separated the two germline ends. The length of the CDR3 is 13 residues. The CDR3, as DNA: TGTGCCACCAAAGAGGGAATTGGTTACGAGCAGTACTTC. It is translated as CATKEGIGYEQYF.

The V call is TRBV7-3, the J call TRBJ2-1, with TRBD2 identical over 9 bases. Trimming at V came to 4 bases and at J to 7 bases, leaving 8 bases not matched to a gene. This CDR3 spans 15 amino acids. CDR1 and CDR2 from the germline V gene are SGHTA and FQGTGA. In DNA, the CDR3 is TGTGCCAGCAGCTCGGGACTAGCTTCTGTGAATGAGCAGTTCTTC. Translation: CASSSGLASVNEQFF.

V gene TRBV6-5 combines with J gene TRBJ2-7; a possible D gene is TRBD2 (5 bases). Germline assignment: CDR1 MNHEY and CDR2 SVGAGI. V was trimmed by 0 bases and J by 1 base, leaving 7 bases between them. The CDR3 runs 14 residues. CDR3 sequence (DNA): TGTGCCAGCAGTTACTCTGTAGCGTCCTACGAGCAGTACTTC. Its translation: CASSYSVASYEQYF.

The chain is built from TRBV4-2 and TRBJ2-1; 9 bases line up with TRBD2. The CDR3 contains 16 residues. Germline V gene data show CDR1 as LGHNA and CDR2 as YNFKEQ. The V segment lost 0 bases and the J segment 7 bases; nucleotides outside the gene matches: 7. This CDR3 reads CASSQDPPSGENEQFF. CDR3 bases: TGTGCCAGCAGCCAAGATCCACCTAGCGGGGAAAATGAGCAGTTCTTC.

This chain joins TRBV3-1 (or the pseudogene TRBV3-2) and TRBJ2-5; TRBD2 matches 11 bases. The CDR3 extends over 16 amino acids. V was clipped by 0 bases and J by 7 bases; unmatched bases: 7. Germline V gives CDR1 LGHDT, CDR2 YNNKEL (reference sequence). CDR3 DNA: TGTGCCAGCAGCCAAGATAGCGGGAGGGCCTATGGGACCCAGTACTTC. The encoded protein is CASSQDSGRAYGTQYF.

V and J are TRBV6-6 and TRBJ1-1, with 7 bases matching TRBD1. After removal of 10 bases from V and 1 base from J, the junction contained 9 bases not matched to a gene. The length of the CDR3 is 14 residues. Germline-derived CDR1 and CDR2 are MNHNY and SVGAGI (reference sequence). The DNA for the CDR3 is TGTGCCATAAGACAGGGTATGGAGAACACTGAAGCTTTCTTT. Protein sequence: CAIRQGMENTEAFF.

The genes are TRBV6-5 and TRBJ2-3; 8 bases fit TRBD1. Germline loops: CDR1 MNHEY, CDR2 SVGAGI. This CDR3 spans 15 amino acids. V trimming: 4 bases; J trimming: 5 bases; junction bases outside the gene matches: 8. The CDR3 region is CASSFQGARGDTQYF. CDR3 in DNA: TGTGCCAGCAGTTTCCAGGGGGCGCGAGGAGATACGCAGTATTTT.

The chain employs TRBV5-1 and TRBJ2-2; 7 positions agree with TRBD2. CDR1 and CDR2 (germline): SGHRS, YFSETQ. CDR3 length: 15 amino acids. J lost 6 bases, V lost 5 bases, and 10 bases had no gene match. In DNA form, the CDR3 reads TGCGCCAGCAGAACCGGGACTACTTATCCCGGGGAGCTGTTTTTT. Amino acids: CASRTGTTYPGELFF.

V and J are TRBV29-1 and TRBJ2-3; D possibly corresponds to TRBD2 (6 bases). V shed 0 bases and J shed 1 base, with 8 bases lying between them. This CDR3 has 14 amino acids. From germline, CDR1 is SQVTM and CDR2 ANQGSEA. The CDR3 DNA reads as TGCAGCGTTGAAGATGGGGAGGGCACAGATACGCAGTATTTT. This translates into CSVEDGEGTDTQYF.

The chain combines TRBV7-3 with TRBJ2-5; 9 bases are a match to TRBD2. The CDR3 totals 14 residues. With V trimmed by 2 bases and J by 5 bases, 3 bases remained unmatched. CDR1 is SGHTA, CDR2 FQGTGA, per germline. Written as DNA, the CDR3 is TGTGCCAGCAGCTTAGCGGGAGGGCCTGAGACCCAGTACTTC. It codes for CASSLAGGPETQYF.

V gene TRBV13 combines with J gene TRBJ2-7; a weak D match, TRBD2 (6 bases). Germline CDR1 is PRHDT and CDR2 is FYEKMQ (reference sequence). The V and J ends lost 5 bases and 7 bases respectively, with 15 bases between them. The CDR3 spans 13 residues. Here the CDR3 reads CASSAPLAGEQYF. The CDR3 DNA follows: TGTGCCAGCAGCGCCCCCCTGGCGGGGGAGCAGTACTTC.

The V and J genes are TRBV19 and TRBJ2-2; 9 bases match TRBD2. CDR3 length: 14 amino acids. Germline lookup yields CDR1 LNHDA and CDR2 SQIVND (reference sequence). The V and J ends lost 11 bases and 8 bases, in that order; junction bases with no gene match: 12. CDR3 DNA: TGTGCCCGCCATAGCGGGAGCCTCAGAGGGGAGCTGTTTTTT. Encoded protein: CARHSGSLRGELFF.

V gene TRBV7-9 combines with J gene TRBJ2-7; 10 nucleotides match TRBD1. Germline CDR1 and CDR2: SEHNR and FQNEAQ (reference sequence). The CDR3 has 14 residues. V gave up 7 bases and J gave up 6 bases; unmatched junction bases: 9. Written as DNA, the CDR3 is TGTGCCAGCATCTCGACAGGGGGCAATTTCGAGCAGTACTTC. Protein: CASISTGGNFEQYF. The complete variable domain, with remaining parts taken from reference TRBV7-9 and TRBJ2-7, reads DTGVSQNPRHKITKRGQNVTFRCDPISEHNRLYWYRQTLGQGPEFLTYFQNEAQLEKSRLLSDRFSAERPKGSFSTLEIQRTEQGDSAMYLCASISTGGNFEQYFGPGTRLTVT.

The rearrangement joins TRBV19 to TRBJ2-3; possible D gene TRBD2, 6 bases. The CDR3 sequence is 15 residues long. Germline V gives CDR1 LNHDA, CDR2 SQIVND (reference sequence). The V and J ends lost 2 bases and 3 bases respectively, with 12 bases between them. The CDR3 here is CASSISSGSTDTQYF. The CDR3 DNA reads as TGTGCCAGTAGTATATCCAGCGGGTCGACAGATACGCAGTATTTT.

The genes are TRBV5-1 and TRBJ2-7, with D tentatively TRBD2 (5 bases). CDR1 and CDR2 (germline): SGHRS, YFSETQ. The CDR3 has 12 amino acids. V dropped 3 bases and J dropped 6 bases, with 10 bases sitting between them. This CDR3 reads CASSSVGSEQYF. The CDR3 DNA follows: TGCGCCAGCAGCTCTGTGGGGAGCGAGCAGTACTTC.

The CDR3 is CAWSGDSANYGYTF. DNA for the CDR3: TGTGCCTGGAGTGGGGACAGCGCTAACTATGGCTACACCTTC. The J gene is TRBJ1-2, the V gene TRBV30; 7 nucleotides align to TRBD1. V was pared by 1 base and J by 0 bases, with 2 bases of the junction left unmatched. The CDR3 contains 14 residues. Germline-derived CDR1 and CDR2 are GTSNPN and SVGIG (reference sequence).

J is TRBJ2-1 and V is TRBV5-1; 8 nucleotides align to TRBD2. The trim removed 0 bases at V and 2 bases at J, leaving 1 base unmatched. CDR3 size: 15 residues. The germline CDR1 and CDR2 sequences are SGHRS and YFSETQ. The CDR3, as DNA: TGCGCCAGCAGCTTGGACGGGAGGGCCTACAATGAGCAGTTCTTC. This codes for CASSLDGRAYNEQFF.

V and J are TRBV28 and TRBJ2-3, with 8 bases fitting TRBD2. The V and J ends lost 1 base and 5 bases, in that order; junction bases with no gene match: 2. Germline CDR1 is MDHEN and CDR2 is SYDVKM. This CDR3 comprises 14 residues. The CDR3 DNA reads as TGTGCCAGCAGTTTATCGGGAGGGGGAGATACGCAGTATTTT. Its protein is CASSLSGGGDTQYF.

The chain links TRBV5-1 to TRBJ2-2, with TRBD1 matching over 10 bases. The CDR3 has 17 amino acids. Germline values: CDR1 SGHRS, CDR2 YFSETQ. The junction had 5 bases not matched to a gene; V was cut back by 0 bases and J by 3 bases. The CDR3 DNA reads as TGCGCCAGCAGCTTGGAGGACAGGGGGTATTACACCGGGGAGCTGTTTTTT. Translation: CASSLEDRGYYTGELFF.

V and J are TRBV2 and TRBJ2-3, with D possibly being TRBD2 (5 bases). The CDR3 has 14 residues. CDR1 SNHLY and CDR2 FYNNEI come from the germline V gene. V was cut by 7 bases and J by 2 bases, with 13 bases left in between. CDR3 sequence (DNA): TGTGCCAGCAATCCTGGACTGACCACAGATACGCAGTATTTT. The encoded protein is CASNPGLTTDTQYF.

The gene calls are TRBV2 and TRBJ1-1; 7 nucleotides line up with TRBD1. The V and J ends lost 5 bases and 6 bases, in that order; junction bases with no gene match: 12. The germline V gene has CDR1 SNHLY and CDR2 FYNNEI. The CDR3 has 15 residues. CDR3 bases: TGTGCCAGCAGTATAGACAGGGTCGAATTAGCTGAAGCTTTCTTT. It specifies CASSIDRVELAEAFF. The full variable domain, its missing parts supplied by reference TRBV2 and TRBJ1-1, is EPEVTQTPSHQVTQMGQEVILRCVPISNHLYFYWYRQILGQKVEFLVSFYNNEISEKSEIFDDQFSVERPDGSNFTLKIRSTKLEDSAMYFCASSIDRVELAEAFFGQGTRLTVV.

This rearrangement joins TRBV24-1 to TRBJ1-4; maybe TRBD1 (5 bases). Germline V gene sequence: CDR1 KGHDR, CDR2 SFDVKD. The CDR3 loop spans 12 amino acids. V shed 0 bases and J shed 12 bases, with 7 bases lying between them. In DNA form, the CDR3 reads TGTGCCACCAGTGATTTGCAGGGCCAACTGTTTTTT. This translates into CATSDLQGQLFF.

V usage is TRBV5-1 and J usage is TRBJ2-3; TRBD2 matches 11 bases. The ends lost 0 bases at V and 14 bases at J; junction bases unmatched: 8. In germline, CDR1 is SGHRS, CDR2 YFSETQ. This CDR3 is 14 amino acids long. CDR3 in DNA: TGCGCCAGCAGCTTGGGAGGACTAGCGGGCGCGAGGTATTTT. This sequence encodes CASSLGGLAGARYF. The full variable domain, its missing parts supplied by reference TRBV5-1 and TRBJ2-3, is KAGVTQTPRYLIKTRGQQVTLSCSPISGHRSVSWYQQTPGQGLQFLFEYFSETQRNKGNFPGRFSGRQFSNSRSEMNVSTLELGDSALYLCASSLGGLAGARYFGPGTRLTVL.

This clone was seen a single time. The gene calls are TRBV28 and TRBJ1-4; 8 bases fit TRBD1. The CDR3 sequence is 16 residues long. Germline V lookup: CDR1 MDHEN, CDR2 SYDVKM. J lost 8 bases, V lost 4 bases, and 12 bases had no gene match. The CDR3 bases are TGTGCCAGCAGTTCGGGTTCACAGGGGGTAAGGGAAAAACTGTTTTTT. It is translated as CASSSGSQGVREKLFF.